A selection of T cell receptor beta chains follows, all from one sample in a study of regulatory T cells in long-lasting Graves disease. TCRdb passed the multiplex PCR reads through MiXCR, listing each CDR3 protein once. The sample shows fewer than 650,000 distinct CDR3 sequences, roughly 15% of them seen only once. The sample was also reused in another study, on T cells in Graves' hyperthyroidism and ophthalmopathy.

The sample in question was peripheral blood mononuclear cells (PBMCs), obtained at new diagnosis, from a patient treated with antithyroid drugs. These receptors were taken from a woman in her 30s with Graves disease. The CDR3 runs from the conserved cysteine through the conserved F or W. The D gene is left open where the match is weak. A clone size is listed for some rows: how often the clone was seen (once, few, many), or a class if it is expanded.

D: TRBD2; size: few; V: TRBV7-3; J: TRBJ2-5; CDR3: CASSLDGGAGETQYF; DNA: TGTGCCAGCAGTTTAGACGGGGGAGCGGGGGAGACCCAGTACTTC
D: -; size: -; V: TRBV10-3; J: TRBJ2-3; CDR3: CASKGVGTGSDTQYF; DNA: TGTGCCTCAAAGGGAGTGGGGACTGGCTCGGATACGCAGTATTTT
D: -; size: -; V: TRBV12-3/TRBV12-4; J: TRBJ2-3; CDR3: CASSLGSPGSTDTQYF; DNA: TGTGCCAGCAGTTTAGGTTCCCCAGGTAGCACAGATACGCAGTATTTT
D: TRBD2; size: -; V: TRBV6-1; J: TRBJ2-7; CDR3: CASSRTSGTPYEQYF; DNA: TGTGCCAGCAGTAGGACTAGCGGGACACCCTACGAGCAGTACTTC
D: -; size: many; V: TRBV12-3/TRBV12-4; J: TRBJ2-7; CDR3: CASTLLPQGEEQYF; DNA: TGTGCCAGCACCCTCCTTCCTCAAGGTGAAGAGCAGTACTTC
D: -; size: many; V: TRBV7-9; J: TRBJ1-4; CDR3: CASSSEGLLNEKLFF; DNA: TGTGCCAGCAGCTCGGAGGGACTGCTGAATGAAAAACTGTTTTTT
D: -; size: few; V: TRBV3-1; J: TRBJ2-5; CDR3: CASSQDTPEGWETQYF; DNA: TGTGCCAGCAGCCAAGATACCCCGGAGGGGTGGGAGACCCAGTACTTC
D: -; size: few; V: TRBV28; J: TRBJ2-4; CDR3: CASSPRAWVAKNIQYF; DNA: TGTGCCAGCAGTCCCCGGGCGTGGGTAGCCAAAAACATTCAGTACTTC
D: -; size: few; V: TRBV29-1; J: TRBJ1-1; CDR3: CSVEFGLEAFF; DNA: TGCAGCGTTGAATTTGGACTAGAAGCTTTCTTT
D: -; size: -; V: TRBV7-9; J: TRBJ2-1; CDR3: CASNPGHSPYNEQFF; DNA: TGTGCCAGCAACCCCGGACATTCCCCCTACAATGAGCAGTTCTTC
D: -; size: few; V: TRBV5-1; J: TRBJ2-1; CDR3: CASSLTASYNEQFF; DNA: TGCGCCAGCAGCTTAACGGCCTCCTACAATGAGCAGTTCTTC
D: -; size: many; V: TRBV18; J: TRBJ2-7; CDR3: CASSVSGEQYF; DNA: TGTGCCAGCTCAGTTTCTGGCGAGCAGTACTTC
D: -; size: many; V: TRBV27; J: TRBJ2-1; CDR3: CASSTTPLGYNEQFF; DNA: TGTGCCAGCAGTACAACCCCCCTAGGGTACAATGAGCAGTTCTTC
D: TRBD1; size: -; V: TRBV6-1; J: TRBJ1-2; CDR3: CASSYAGGSYGYTF; DNA: TGTGCCAGCAGTTACGCAGGGGGCAGCTATGGCTACACCTTC
D: -; size: few; V: TRBV7-3; J: TRBJ2-2; CDR3: CASSLRAGQVTGELFF; DNA: TGTGCCAGCAGCTTAAGAGCGGGTCAAGTCACCGGGGAGCTGTTTTTT
D: TRBD1; size: -; V: TRBV19; J: TRBJ1-1; CDR3: CASRRRDRAAYTEAFF; DNA: TGTGCCAGTAGAAGAAGGGACAGGGCTGCATACACTGAAGCTTTCTTT
D: -; size: many; V: TRBV7-9; J: TRBJ1-1; CDR3: CASSLVLGGETEAFF; DNA: TGTGCCAGCAGCTTAGTACTTGGGGGCGAAACTGAAGCTTTCTTT
D: -; size: many; V: TRBV5-1; J: TRBJ2-7; CDR3: CASRTSFSIYEQYF; DNA: TGCGCCAGCAGAACGTCCTTTTCTATCTACGAGCAGTACTTC
D: TRBD1; size: few; V: TRBV20-1; J: TRBJ1-5; CDR3: CSASASRTGSQPQHF; DNA: TGCAGTGCTAGTGCGAGTAGGACAGGGAGTCAGCCCCAGCATTTT
D: TRBD2; size: many; V: TRBV10-1; J: TRBJ2-3; CDR3: CASSESFGGSTDTQYF; DNA: TGCGCCAGCAGTGAGTCGTTCGGCGGGAGTACAGATACGCAGTATTTT
D: -; size: -; V: TRBV20-1; J: TRBJ2-6; CDR3: CGLPGAPGANVLTF; DNA: TGCGGCCTCCCGGGTGCCCCTGGGGCCAACGTCCTGACTTTC
D: -; size: many; V: TRBV20-1; J: TRBJ1-5; CDR3: CSARGEPDQPQHF; DNA: TGCAGTGCTAGGGGGGAGCCTGACCAGCCCCAGCATTTT
D: -; size: -; V: TRBV6-1; J: TRBJ1-1; CDR3: CASSVQENTEAFF; DNA: TGTGCCAGCAGTGTGCAGGAGAACACTGAAGCTTTCTTT
D: -; size: few; V: TRBV30; J: TRBJ2-7; CDR3: CAWSTPGPKAYEQYF; DNA: TGTGCCTGGAGTACACCTGGACCCAAAGCCTACGAGCAGTACTTC
D: -; size: many; V: TRBV27; J: TRBJ2-5; CDR3: CASRKLGGETQYF; DNA: TGTGCCAGCAGAAAGCTAGGGGGGGAGACCCAGTACTTC
D: -; size: few; V: TRBV6-4; J: TRBJ2-3; CDR3: CASSDSARDTDTQYF; DNA: TGTGCCAGCAGTGACTCGGCCAGGGACACAGATACGCAGTATTTT
D: TRBD1; size: many; V: TRBV28; J: TRBJ1-2; CDR3: CASSGDSYGYTF; DNA: TGTGCCAGCAGCGGGGACAGCTATGGCTACACCTTC
D: -; size: few; V: TRBV30; J: TRBJ2-3; CDR3: CAWRAGTPPDTQYF; DNA: TGTGCCTGGAGGGCCGGGACTCCCCCAGATACGCAGTATTTT
D: TRBD2; size: many; V: TRBV2; J: TRBJ2-3; CDR3: CASRGGLVADTQYF; DNA: TGTGCCAGCAGGGGCGGACTAGTTGCAGATACGCAGTATTTT
D: -; size: many; V: TRBV6-5; J: TRBJ2-1; CDR3: CASSYGGAPYNEQFF; DNA: TGTGCCAGCAGTTACGGGGGGGCGCCCTACAATGAGCAGTTCTTC
D: -; size: many; V: TRBV28; J: TRBJ2-1; CDR3: CASSLRGGVLDRSYNEQFF; DNA: TGTGCCAGCAGTTTAAGAGGTGGAGTACTAGACAGATCCTACAATGAGCAGTTCTTC
D: TRBD1; size: few; V: TRBV3-1; J: TRBJ2-7; CDR3: CASRHTGTGLYEQYF; DNA: TGTGCCAGCAGACACACCGGGACAGGGCTCTACGAGCAGTACTTC
D: -; size: few; V: TRBV19; J: TRBJ2-7; CDR3: CASSPWRSGTGLREQYF; DNA: TGTGCCAGTAGCCCCTGGAGAAGCGGGACAGGTCTTAGGGAGCAGTACTTC
D: -; size: many; V: TRBV7-9; J: TRBJ1-1; CDR3: CASSLEEGWTEAFF; DNA: TGTGCCAGCAGCTTAGAAGAGGGTTGGACTGAAGCTTTCTTT
D: -; size: few; V: TRBV20-1; J: TRBJ2-7; CDR3: CSAREEGRVKYF; DNA: TGCAGTGCTAGAGAAGAGGGGCGCGTAAAGTACTTC
D: -; size: many; V: TRBV28; J: TRBJ2-6; CDR3: CASSWTVSGANVLTF; DNA: TGTGCCAGCAGCTGGACAGTCTCTGGGGCCAACGTCCTGACTTTC
D: -; size: few; V: TRBV9; J: TRBJ1-2; CDR3: CASSGAGYGYTF; DNA: TGTGCCAGCAGCGGGGCTGGCTATGGCTACACCTTC
D: -; size: -; V: TRBV25-1; J: TRBJ1-4; CDR3: CASSESGAGNEKLFF; DNA: TGTGCCAGCAGTGAATCGGGGGCGGGAAATGAAAAACTGTTTTTT
D: TRBD1; size: -; V: TRBV10-1; J: TRBJ2-2; CDR3: CASKMGQGSGELFF; DNA: TGCGCCAGCAAGATGGGACAGGGGTCCGGGGAGCTGTTTTTT